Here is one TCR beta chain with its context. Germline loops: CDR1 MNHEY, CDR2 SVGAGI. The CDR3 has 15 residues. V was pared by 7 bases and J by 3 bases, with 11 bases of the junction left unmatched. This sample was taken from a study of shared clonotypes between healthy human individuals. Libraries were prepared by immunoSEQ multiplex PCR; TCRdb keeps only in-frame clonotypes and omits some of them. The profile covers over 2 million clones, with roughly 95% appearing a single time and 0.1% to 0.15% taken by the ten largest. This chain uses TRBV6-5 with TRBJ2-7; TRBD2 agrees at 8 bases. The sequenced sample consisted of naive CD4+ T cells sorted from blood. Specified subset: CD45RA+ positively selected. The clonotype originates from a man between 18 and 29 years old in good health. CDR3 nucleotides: TGTGCCAGCACTCAAACGGGGGGGAGCGGCTACGAGCAGTACTTC. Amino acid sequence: CASTQTGGSGYEQYF.